Shown below are 15 T cell receptor beta chains from a single sample sequenced in a study of CXCR3-negative and CXCR3-positive naive CD8 T cells. 5' RACE with UMI labels generated the TRB cDNA libraries. From its re-call of the 5' RACE reads, TCRdb lists each CDR3 protein once, without DNA. The listing contains under 45,000 distinct CDR3 sequences. The source material was memory CD8+ T cells from blood. The source of these receptors is a human donor in good health. Some clones in this sample may be carry-over from other donors' samples.

The V gene is TRBV15, the J gene TRBJ2-1; the D gene TCRdb calls, TRBD2, cannot be checked with no DNA. The CDR3 extends over 16 amino acids. The germline CDR1 and CDR2 sequences are LNHNV and YYDKDF (reference sequence). The CDR3 loop reads CATSRVGAGGHNEQFF.

V is TRBV29-1 and J is TRBJ2-2. The CDR3 sequence is 12 residues long. Per the germline V gene, CDR1 is SQVTM and CDR2 is ANQGSEA. Here the CDR3 reads CSVEDGTGELFF.

The V call is TRBV24-1, the J call TRBJ2-1; TCRdb calls TRBD1, which cannot be checked without DNA. This CDR3 comprises 19 residues. CDR1 KGHDR and CDR2 SFDVKD come from the germline V gene. The CDR3 loop reads CATSDFVGEGRTSGNEQFF.

V usage is TRBV20-1 and J usage is TRBJ2-5; TCRdb outputs TRBD2, but without DNA this stays unchecked. The germline gives CDR1 DFQATT, CDR2 SNEGSKA (reference sequence). This CDR3 has 16 residues. CDR3 region: CSARDEGSGESETQYF.

J is TRBJ2-7 and V is TRBV28; TCRdb names TRBD1, which stays unverified in the absence of DNA. CDR1 is MDHEN and CDR2 is SYDVKM in the germline V gene. This CDR3 is built from 15 residues. CDR3 sequence reads: CASSSRDRPTYEQYF. Together with reference TRBV28 and TRBJ2-7, the CDR3 gives the full variable domain: DVKVTQSSRYLVKRTGEKVFLECVQDMDHENMFWYRQDPGLGLRLIYFSYDVKMKEKGDIPEGYSVSREKKERFSLILESASTNQTSMYLCASSSRDRPTYEQYFGPGTRLTVT.

The chain employs TRBV20-1 and TRBJ2-5; TCRdb picks TRBD2, but there is no DNA to check that call. This CDR3 is built from 15 residues. CDR1 and CDR2 from the germline V gene are DFQATT and SNEGSKA (reference sequence). The CDR3 is CSARDPQREEETQYF.

The chain combines TRBV28 with TRBJ2-2; TCRdb's assignment of TRBD1 cannot be checked, as there is no DNA. Germline V gene sequence: CDR1 MDHEN, CDR2 SYDVKM. The CDR3 loop spans 18 amino acids. The CDR3 loop reads CASSTGVYPPTNTGELFF.

The genes are TRBV29-1 and TRBJ2-7; without DNA, the TCRdb call of TRBD1 cannot be checked. Germline V lookup: CDR1 SQVTM, CDR2 ANQGSEA. The CDR3 loop spans 12 amino acids. CDR3 region: CSVEARGYEQYF.

The rearrangement links TRBV12-3 or TRBV12-4 to TRBJ1-1; there is no DNA to check the TCRdb D call of TRBD1. This CDR3 has 14 residues. CDR3 region: CASSPGQENTEAFF.

The V gene is TRBV4-3, the J gene TRBJ2-3; TCRdb names TRBD1, which stays unverified in the absence of DNA. Looked up from germline, CDR1 is LGHNA and CDR2 is YSLEER. The CDR3 length is 15 residues. CDR3 protein: CASSQDFREPDTQYF.

The V gene is TRBV19, the J gene TRBJ2-2. This CDR3 comprises 11 residues. Germline values: CDR1 LNHDA, CDR2 SQIVND (reference sequence). The CDR3 spells CASSTAGELFF.

The chain has TRBV20-1 and TRBJ2-7; TCRdb's D call, TRBD2, is unchecked because there is no DNA. This CDR3 has 15 residues. The germline CDR1 and CDR2 sequences are DFQATT and SNEGSKA (reference sequence). The CDR3 reads CSANSAGGPINEQYF.

V and J are TRBV29-1 and TRBJ2-2. The CDR3 is 12 residues long. Germline V gives CDR1 SQVTM, CDR2 ANQGSEA. The CDR3 protein is CSVEYGTGELFF.

The chain combines TRBV7-7 with TRBJ2-7; TCRdb designates TRBD2, a call that cannot be tested without DNA. The CDR3 runs to 13 residues. Germline V gives CDR1 SSHAT, CDR2 FNYEAQ (reference sequence). The CDR3 protein is CASSLRQGYEQYF.

V usage is TRBV15 and J usage is TRBJ2-1; the D gene TCRdb calls, TRBD1, cannot be checked with no DNA. This CDR3 comprises 15 residues. Germline lookup yields CDR1 LNHNV and CDR2 YYDKDF (reference sequence). The CDR3 region is CATSRVRGRVQTQYF.